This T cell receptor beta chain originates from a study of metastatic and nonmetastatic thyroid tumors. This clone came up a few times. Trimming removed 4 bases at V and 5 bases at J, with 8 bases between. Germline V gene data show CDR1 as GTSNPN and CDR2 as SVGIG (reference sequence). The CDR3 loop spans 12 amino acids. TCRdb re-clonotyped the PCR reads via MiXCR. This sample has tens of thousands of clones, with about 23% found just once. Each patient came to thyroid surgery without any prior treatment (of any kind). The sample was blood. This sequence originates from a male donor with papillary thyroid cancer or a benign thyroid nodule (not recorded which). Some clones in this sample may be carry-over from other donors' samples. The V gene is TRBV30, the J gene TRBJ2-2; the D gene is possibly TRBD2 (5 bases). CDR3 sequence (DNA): TGTGCCTGGATTTCGGGAACCGGGGAGCTGTTTTTT. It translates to CAWISGTGELFF.